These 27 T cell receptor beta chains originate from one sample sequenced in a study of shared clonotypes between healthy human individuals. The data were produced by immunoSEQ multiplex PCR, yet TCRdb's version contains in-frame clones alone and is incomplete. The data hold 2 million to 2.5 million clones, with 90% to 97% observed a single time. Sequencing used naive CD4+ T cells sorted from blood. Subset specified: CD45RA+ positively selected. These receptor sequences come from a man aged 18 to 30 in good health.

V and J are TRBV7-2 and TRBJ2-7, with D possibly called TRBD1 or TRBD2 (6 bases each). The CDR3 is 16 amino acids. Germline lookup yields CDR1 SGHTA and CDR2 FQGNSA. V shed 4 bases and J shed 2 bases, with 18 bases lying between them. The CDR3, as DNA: TGTGCCAGCAGCTCACTTATATGGGGGGCGGCCTACGAGCAGTACTTC. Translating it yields CASSSLIWGAAYEQYF.

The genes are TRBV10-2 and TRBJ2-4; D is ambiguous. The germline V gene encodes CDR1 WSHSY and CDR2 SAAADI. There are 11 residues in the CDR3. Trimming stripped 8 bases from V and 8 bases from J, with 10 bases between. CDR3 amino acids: CASGDTHIQYF. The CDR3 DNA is TGCGCCAGCGGGGATACGCACATTCAGTACTTC.

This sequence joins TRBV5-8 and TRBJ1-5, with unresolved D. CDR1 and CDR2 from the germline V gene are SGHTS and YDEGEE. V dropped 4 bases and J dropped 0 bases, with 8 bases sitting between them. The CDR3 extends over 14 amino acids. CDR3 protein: CASSPINSNQPQHF. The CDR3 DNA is TGTGCCAGCAGCCCGATCAATAGCAATCAGCCCCAGCATTTT.

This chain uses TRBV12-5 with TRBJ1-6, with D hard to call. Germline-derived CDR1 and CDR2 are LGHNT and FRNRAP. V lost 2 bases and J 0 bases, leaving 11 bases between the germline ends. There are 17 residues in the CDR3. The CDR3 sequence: CASGLTRRGSYNSPLHF. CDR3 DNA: TGTGCTAGTGGTTTGACACGGCGCGGCTCCTATAATTCACCCCTCCACTTT.

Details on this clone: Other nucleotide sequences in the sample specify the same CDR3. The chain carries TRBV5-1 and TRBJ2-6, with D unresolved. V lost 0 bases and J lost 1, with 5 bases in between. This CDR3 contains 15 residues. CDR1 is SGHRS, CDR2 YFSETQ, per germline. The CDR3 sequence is CASSLGGSGANVLTF. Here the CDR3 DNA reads TGCGCCAGCAGCTTGGGCGGTTCTGGGGCCAACGTCCTGACTTTC.

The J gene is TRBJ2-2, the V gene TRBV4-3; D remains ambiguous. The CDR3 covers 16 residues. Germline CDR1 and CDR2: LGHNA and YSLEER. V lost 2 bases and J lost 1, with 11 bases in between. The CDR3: CASSQLAELNTGELFF. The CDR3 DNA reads TGCGCCAGCAGCCAACTGGCAGAGCTGAACACCGGGGAGCTGTTTTTT.

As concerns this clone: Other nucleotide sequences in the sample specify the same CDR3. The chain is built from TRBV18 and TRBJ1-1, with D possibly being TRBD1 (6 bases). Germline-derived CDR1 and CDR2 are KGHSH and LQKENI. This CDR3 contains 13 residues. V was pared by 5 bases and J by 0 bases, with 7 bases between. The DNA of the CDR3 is TGTGCCAGCTCAGGGACATTGAACACTGAAGCTTTCTTT. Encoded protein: CASSGTLNTEAFF.

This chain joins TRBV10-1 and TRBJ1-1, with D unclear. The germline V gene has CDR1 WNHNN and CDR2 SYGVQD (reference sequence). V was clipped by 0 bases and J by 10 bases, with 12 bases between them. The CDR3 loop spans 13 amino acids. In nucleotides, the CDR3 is TGCGCCAGCAGTGAGTCTTTGGGAATCCCAGCTTTCTTT. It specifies CASSESLGIPAFF.

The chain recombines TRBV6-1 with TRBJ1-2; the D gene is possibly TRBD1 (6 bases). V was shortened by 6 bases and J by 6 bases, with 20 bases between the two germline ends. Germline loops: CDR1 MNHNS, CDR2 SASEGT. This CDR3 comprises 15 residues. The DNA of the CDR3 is TGTGCCAGCAGCGCAAGTCAACAGCAGGGGCATGGCTACACCTTC. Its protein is CASSASQQQGHGYTF.

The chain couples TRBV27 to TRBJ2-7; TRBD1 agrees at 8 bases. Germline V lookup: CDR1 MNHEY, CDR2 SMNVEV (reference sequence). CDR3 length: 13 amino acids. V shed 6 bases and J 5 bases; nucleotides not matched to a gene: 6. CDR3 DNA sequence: TGTGCCAGCAGCTGGAGACAGGGGCACGAGCAGTACTTC. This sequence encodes CASSWRQGHEQYF.

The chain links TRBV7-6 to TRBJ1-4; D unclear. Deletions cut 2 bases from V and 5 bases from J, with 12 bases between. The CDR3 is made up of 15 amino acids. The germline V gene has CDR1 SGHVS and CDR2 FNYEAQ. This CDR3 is CASSLQSGTNEKLFF. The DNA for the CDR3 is TGTGCCAGCAGCTTACAAAGTGGAACAAATGAAAAACTGTTTTTT.

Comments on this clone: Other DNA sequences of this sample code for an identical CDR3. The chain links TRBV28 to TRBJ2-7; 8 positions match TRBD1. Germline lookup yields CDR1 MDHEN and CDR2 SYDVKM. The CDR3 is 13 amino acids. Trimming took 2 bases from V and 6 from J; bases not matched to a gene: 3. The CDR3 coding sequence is TGTGCCAGCAGTTTAAGACAGGGGAGCGAGCAGTACTTC. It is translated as CASSLRQGSEQYF.

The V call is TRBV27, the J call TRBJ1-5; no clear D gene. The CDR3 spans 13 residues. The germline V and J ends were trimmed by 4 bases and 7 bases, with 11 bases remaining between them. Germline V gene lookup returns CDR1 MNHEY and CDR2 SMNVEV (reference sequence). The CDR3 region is CASSYLGNQPQHF. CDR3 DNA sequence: TGTGCCAGCAGTTATCTGGGAAACCAGCCCCAGCATTTT.

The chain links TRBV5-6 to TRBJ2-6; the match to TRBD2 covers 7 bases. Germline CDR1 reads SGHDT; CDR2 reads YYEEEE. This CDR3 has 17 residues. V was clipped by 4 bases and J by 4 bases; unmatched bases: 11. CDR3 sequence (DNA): TGTGCCAGCAGCCCTGAGGGAGGGGCGGCGGGGGCCAACGTCCTGACTTTC. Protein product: CASSPEGGAAGANVLTF.

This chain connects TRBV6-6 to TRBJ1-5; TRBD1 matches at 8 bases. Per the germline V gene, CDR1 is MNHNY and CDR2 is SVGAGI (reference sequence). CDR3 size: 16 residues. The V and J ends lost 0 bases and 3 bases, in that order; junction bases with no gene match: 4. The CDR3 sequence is CASSYSNRGNNQPQHF. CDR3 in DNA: TGTGCCAGCAGTTACTCGAACAGGGGGAACAATCAGCCCCAGCATTTT.

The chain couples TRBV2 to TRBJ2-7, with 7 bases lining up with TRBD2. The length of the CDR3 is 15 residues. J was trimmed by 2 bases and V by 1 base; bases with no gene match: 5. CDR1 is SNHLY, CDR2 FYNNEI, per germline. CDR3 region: CASSEGQGGPYEQYF. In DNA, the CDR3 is TGTGCCAGCAGTGAAGGGCAGGGAGGGCCCTACGAGCAGTACTTC.

This chain's CDR3 is CASSSQGGQNEKLFF. The CDR3 DNA reads TGTGCCAGCAGCAGCCAAGGGGGACAAAATGAAAAACTGTTTTTT. The V gene is TRBV2, the J gene TRBJ1-4; D may be TRBD1 (6 bases). The CDR3 runs to 15 residues. The V gene lost 6 bases and the J gene lost 5 bases, with 16 bases spanning the gap. Looked up from germline, CDR1 is SNHLY and CDR2 is FYNNEI.

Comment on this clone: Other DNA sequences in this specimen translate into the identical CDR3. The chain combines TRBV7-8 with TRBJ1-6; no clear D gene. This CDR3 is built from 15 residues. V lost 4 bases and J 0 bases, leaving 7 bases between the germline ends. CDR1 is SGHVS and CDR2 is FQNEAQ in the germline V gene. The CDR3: CASSSRSSYNSPLHF. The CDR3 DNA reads TGTGCCAGCAGCTCACGGAGCTCCTATAATTCACCCCTCCACTTT.

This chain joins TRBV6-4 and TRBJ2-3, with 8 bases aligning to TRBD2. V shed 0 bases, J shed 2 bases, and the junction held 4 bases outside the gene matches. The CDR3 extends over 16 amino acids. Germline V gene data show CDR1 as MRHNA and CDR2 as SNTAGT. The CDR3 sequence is CASSDSGRGNTDTQYF. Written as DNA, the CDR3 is TGTGCCAGCAGTGACTCCGGGAGGGGTAACACAGATACGCAGTATTTT.

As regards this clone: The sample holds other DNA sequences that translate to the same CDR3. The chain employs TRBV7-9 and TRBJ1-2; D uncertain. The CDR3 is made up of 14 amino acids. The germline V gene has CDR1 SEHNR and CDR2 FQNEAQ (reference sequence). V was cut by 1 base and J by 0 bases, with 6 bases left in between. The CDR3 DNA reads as TGTGCCAGCAGCTTAGGGGCAGCTAACTATGGCTACACCTTC. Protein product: CASSLGAANYGYTF.

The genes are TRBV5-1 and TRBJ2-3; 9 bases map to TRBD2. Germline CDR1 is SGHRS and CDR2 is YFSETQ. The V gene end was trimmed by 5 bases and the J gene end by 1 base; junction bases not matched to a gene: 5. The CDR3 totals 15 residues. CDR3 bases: TGCGCCAGCAGTATAGCTAGCGGGGGCACAGATACGCAGTATTTT. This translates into CASSIASGGTDTQYF.

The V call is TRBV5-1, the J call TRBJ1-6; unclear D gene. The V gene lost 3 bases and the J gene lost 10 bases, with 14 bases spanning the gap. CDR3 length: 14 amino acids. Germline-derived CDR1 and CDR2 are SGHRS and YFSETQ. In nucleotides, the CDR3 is TGCGCCAGCAGCTCTACCGAGAGAGGCTCACCCCTCCACTTT. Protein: CASSSTERGSPLHF.

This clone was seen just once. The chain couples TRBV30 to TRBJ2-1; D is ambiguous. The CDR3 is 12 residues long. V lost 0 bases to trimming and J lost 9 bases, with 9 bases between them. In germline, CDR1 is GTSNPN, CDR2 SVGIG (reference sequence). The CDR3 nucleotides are TGTGCCTGGAGTGTACACCTGGGTGAGCAGTTCTTC. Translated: CAWSVHLGEQFF.

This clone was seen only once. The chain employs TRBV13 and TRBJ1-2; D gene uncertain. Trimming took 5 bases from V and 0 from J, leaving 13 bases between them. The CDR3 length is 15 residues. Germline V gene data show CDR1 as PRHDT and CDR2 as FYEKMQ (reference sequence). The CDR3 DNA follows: TGTGCCAGCAGCCCTCAGTCGGGATCTAACTATGGCTACACCTTC. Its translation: CASSPQSGSNYGYTF. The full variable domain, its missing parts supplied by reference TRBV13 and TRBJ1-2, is AAGVIQSPRHLIKEKRETATLKCYPIPRHDTVYWYQQGPGQDPQFLISFYEKMQSDKGSIPDRFSAQQFSDYHSELNMSSLELGDSALYFCASSPQSGSNYGYTFGSGTRLTVV.

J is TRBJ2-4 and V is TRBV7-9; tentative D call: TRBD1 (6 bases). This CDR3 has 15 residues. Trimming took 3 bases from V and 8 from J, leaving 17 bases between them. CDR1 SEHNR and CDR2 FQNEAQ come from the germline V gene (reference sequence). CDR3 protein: CASSFTGTTQDIQYF. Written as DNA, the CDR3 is TGTGCCAGCAGCTTCACCGGGACAACTCAGGACATTCAGTACTTC.

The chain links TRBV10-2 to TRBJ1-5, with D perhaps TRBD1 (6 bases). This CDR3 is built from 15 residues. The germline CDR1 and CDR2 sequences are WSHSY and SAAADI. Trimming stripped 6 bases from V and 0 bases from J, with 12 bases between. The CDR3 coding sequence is TGCGCCAGCAGGGACAGTCACTATAGCAATCAGCCCCAGCATTTT. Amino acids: CASRDSHYSNQPQHF.

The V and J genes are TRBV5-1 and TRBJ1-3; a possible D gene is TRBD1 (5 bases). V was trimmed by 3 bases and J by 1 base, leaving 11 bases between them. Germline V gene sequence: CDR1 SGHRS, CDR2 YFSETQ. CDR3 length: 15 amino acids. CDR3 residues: CASSWDGVSGNTIYF. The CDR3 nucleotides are TGCGCCAGCAGCTGGGACGGAGTATCTGGAAACACCATATATTTT.